This TCR beta chain was documented in a study of spatial heterogeneity in lung cancer. The CDR3 spans 10 residues. Trimming pared 8 bases from V and 1 base from J, leaving 1 base between. Study results and limitations: TCRs found ubiquitously expanded in tumor appeared in blood more at resection than at follow-up.

TCR cDNA molecules were tagged individually, and each one carried a unique molecular identifier. TCRdb reanalysed the 5' RACE reads using MiXCR and keeps one entry per CDR3 protein. Seen here are roughly 9,900 distinct CDR3 sequences, roughly 23% observed once, and the top ten hold less than 5%. Concerning this clonotype: The target antigen is unknown.

Time point reported: blood at routine non-recurrence follow-up after resection. Researchers sequenced whole RNA taken from tumor, nontumor lung or frozen PBMC without sorting. V and J are TRBV12-3 or TRBV12-4 and TRBJ2-3, with D unclear. The source was PBMCs, collected at follow-up. This receptor was identified in a female donor with early-stage non-small cell lung cancer. The CDR3 coding sequence is TGTGCCAGCGGCACAGATACGCAGTATTTT. Translated: CASGTDTQYF.